This T cell receptor beta chain was documented in a study of blood T cell repertoires in COVID-19. Study-level information: PBMCs, B-cell-depleted T cells, or T cells were the source of the cDNA or gDNA that made up the material.

Using immunoSEQ multiplex PCR, the repertoire was profiled, and TCRdb retains in-frame clones only, with some absent. The profile shows about 62,000 clones, around 87% of them singletons. This clone was recorded once. There are 15 residues in the CDR3. Between the trimmed V and J ends, which lost 6 bases and 0 bases, there was a span of 12 bases. CDR1 and CDR2 from the germline V gene are SGHRS and YFSETQ. Sequencing used peripheral blood. This sequence joins TRBV5-1 and TRBJ1-4; D gene unclear. This receptor was obtained from a woman in her sixties or seventies with COVID-19, enrolled during active disease. The CDR3 DNA reads TGCGCCAGCACCCGAAACACAGCAACTAATGAAAAACTGTTTTTT. It translates to CASTRNTATNEKLFF.